This T cell receptor (beta chain) was sequenced during a study of response to subunit inactivated influenza vaccine. Whole-study results and caveats: The authors suggested that every seasonal influenza vaccination recruits few new T cells.

In TCRdb, the RT-PCR reads were re-called with MiXCR into one record per CDR3 protein. The sample lists roughly 570,000 distinct CDR3 sequences, 10% to 15% occurring once. The CDR3 is 15 residues long. Trimming took 2 bases from V and 1 from J; bases not matched to a gene: 4. Germline values: CDR1 DFQATT, CDR2 SNEGSKA (reference sequence). A remark on this clonotype: What it recognizes is unknown.

The clonotype was recovered from a man between 50 and 59 years old who received an inactivated influenza vaccine. The V call is TRBV20-1, the J call TRBJ2-1; 8 bases are shared with TRBD1. Sequencing used PBMCs from blood, obtained more than 35 days after vaccination. CDR3 loop: CSARPTGVSYNEQFF. The CDR3 DNA follows: TGCAGTGCTAGACCGACAGGGGTATCCTACAATGAGCAGTTCTTC.